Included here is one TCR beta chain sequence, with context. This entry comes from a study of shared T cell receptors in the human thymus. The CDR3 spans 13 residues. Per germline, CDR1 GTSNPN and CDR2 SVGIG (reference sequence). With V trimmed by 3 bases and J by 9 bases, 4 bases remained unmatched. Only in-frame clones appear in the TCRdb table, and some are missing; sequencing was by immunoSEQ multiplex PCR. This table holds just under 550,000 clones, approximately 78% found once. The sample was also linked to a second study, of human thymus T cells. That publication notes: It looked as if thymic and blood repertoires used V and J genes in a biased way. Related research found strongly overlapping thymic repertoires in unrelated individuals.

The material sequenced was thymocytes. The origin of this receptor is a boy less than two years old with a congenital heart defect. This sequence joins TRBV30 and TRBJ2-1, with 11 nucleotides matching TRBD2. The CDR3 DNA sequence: TGTGCCTGGAGCATAGCGGGAGGGGGTGAGCAGTTCTTC. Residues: CAWSIAGGGEQFF.